The rows below give T cell receptor beta chains drawn from one sample of a study of long-term antiretroviral therapy in people with HIV. Clones were read by immunoSEQ multiplex PCR, and TCRdb kept only the in-frame ones, dropping some. The sample carries fewer than 20,000 clones, just under 80% recorded once. The material was unsorted PBMCs, obtained 0.3 years after starting antiretroviral therapy. The receptors here all came from a woman between 50 and 59 years old with HIV. CDR3s include the opening cysteine and the closing phenylalanine or tryptophan. D genes are given only for firm matches. Size tells how often a clone was seen (once, few, many) or the class of an expanded clone, and some rows leave it out.

clone size	V gene	D gene	J gene	CDR3 protein	CDR3 DNA
-	TRBV15	TRBD1	TRBJ1-6	CAAQQGTSYNSPLHF	TGTGCCGCACAACAGGGGACCTCCTATAATTCACCCCTCCACTTT
-	TRBV4-1	-	TRBJ1-5	CASSHSLGGNQPQHF	TGCGCCAGCAGCCATTCGCTTGGCGGGAATCAGCCCCAGCATTTT
-	TRBV21-1	-	TRBJ2-5	CARPTREEGETQYF	TGTGCCAGACCAACCCGGGAAGAGGGGGAGACCCAGTACTTC
-	TRBV6-5	-	TRBJ1-6	CASSLGRYNSPLHF	TGTGCCAGCAGTCTTGGACGGTATAATTCACCCCTCCACTTT
-	TRBV4-1	-	TRBJ1-1	CASSQDGLQGRNTEAFF	TGCGCCAGCAGCCAGGATGGACTCCAGGGGAGGAACACTGAAGCTTTCTTT
-	TRBV5-6	-	TRBJ1-2	CASSLDTRRSGYTF	TGTGCCAGCAGCTTGGATACTCGGAGGAGCGGCTACACCTTC
few	TRBV7-3	TRBD1	TRBJ1-2	CASSFGGQGLPMTF	TGTGCCAGCAGCTTTGGCGGACAGGGGTTGCCCATGACCTTC
-	TRBV30	TRBD1	TRBJ2-7	CAWSVRDRVNYEQYF	TGTGCCTGGAGTGTCCGGGACAGGGTAAACTACGAGCAGTACTTC
-	TRBV2	TRBD2	TRBJ2-7	CASIAGGGYEQYF	TGTGCCAGCATTGCTGGGGGGGGCTACGAGCAGTACTTC
-	TRBV4-1	TRBD1	TRBJ1-6	CASSQGEGGDSPLHF	TGCGCCAGCAGCCAAGGGGAAGGGGGCGATTCACCCCTCCACTTT
few	TRBV5-1	-	TRBJ2-2	CASSPGNTGELFF	TGCGCCAGCAGTCCCGGGAACACCGGGGAGCTGTTTTTT
-	TRBV5-1	-	TRBJ2-3	CASSGGGWTDTQYF	TGCGCCAGCAGCGGCGGAGGGTGGACAGATACGCAGTATTTT
-	TRBV6-5	-	TRBJ1-2	CASQVGSYGYTF	TGTGCCAGCCAAGTTGGTAGCTATGGCTACACCTTC
few	TRBV19	TRBD1	TRBJ1-5	CATSSEDRGFNQPQHF	TGTGCCACTTCCAGCGAGGACAGGGGGTTCAATCAGCCCCAGCATTTT
-	TRBV2	-	TRBJ1-6	CASIGDLLGSPLHF	TGTGCCAGCATAGGGGACCTTTTGGGATCACCCCTCCACTTT
-	TRBV11-2	-	TRBJ2-7	CASSLLSSGTGEQYF	TGTGCCAGCAGCTTATTGAGCTCGGGTACCGGCGAGCAGTACTTC
-	TRBV13	-	TRBJ2-4	CASSLGGENIQYF	TGTGCCAGCAGCTTAGGGGGCGAAAACATTCAGTACTTC
-	TRBV30	-	TRBJ2-3	CAWSVSSRSTDTQYF	TGTGCCTGGTCGGTTTCGAGCCGTAGCACAGATACGCAGTATTTT
-	TRBV10-2	TRBD2	TRBJ2-7	CASIGLAGDPYEQYF	TGCGCCAGCATTGGACTAGCGGGGGATCCCTACGAGCAGTACTTC
-	TRBV28	-	TRBJ2-3	CASSPPLFYRVGTDTQYF	TGTGCCAGCAGTCCCCCGTTATTTTACAGGGTCGGCACAGATACGCAGTATTTT
-	TRBV19	TRBD1	TRBJ2-1	CASSRRQGAVEQFF	TGTGCCAGTAGTCGGAGACAGGGCGCAGTTGAGCAGTTCTTC
few	TRBV7-9	TRBD1	TRBJ1-6	CASSSSDRGTSPLHF	TGTGCCAGCAGCTCGTCGGACAGGGGAACTTCACCCCTCCACTTT
-	TRBV7-3	-	TRBJ2-1	CASSFSRGEQFF	TGTGCCAGCAGCTTCTCGAGGGGTGAGCAGTTCTTC
-	TRBV30	TRBD1	TRBJ1-2	CAWSEQTGGYYGYTF	TGTGCCTGGAGTGAGCAGACAGGGGGCTACTATGGCTACACCTTC
-	TRBV6-5	-	TRBJ1-2	CASSPPGGQVGYTF	TGTGCCAGCAGTCCTCCCGGGGGGCAAGTTGGCTACACCTTC
-	TRBV5-1	-	TRBJ1-1	CASSLSPGTEAFF	TGCGCCAGCAGCTTGAGCCCGGGCACTGAAGCTTTCTTT
-	TRBV2	TRBD1	TRBJ1-4	CASGETGFNEKLFF	TGTGCCAGCGGAGAGACAGGGTTTAATGAAAAACTGTTTTTT
-	TRBV6-1	-	TRBJ1-1	CASSESFWNTEAFF	TGTGCCAGCAGTGAATCATTCTGGAACACTGAAGCTTTCTTT
-	TRBV5-1	TRBD1	TRBJ2-1	CASSVKQGAGNEQFF	TGCGCCAGCAGCGTGAAGCAGGGGGCTGGAAATGAGCAGTTCTTC
-	TRBV10-2	-	TRBJ1-5	CASSESTLWGTVPQHF	TGCGCCAGCAGTGAGTCGACTCTTTGGGGGACGGTGCCCCAGCATTTT
-	TRBV11-2	-	TRBJ2-3	CASSPLNTDTQYF	TGTGCCAGCAGCCCGCTAAACACAGATACGCAGTATTTT
-	TRBV10-2	-	TRBJ2-7	CASSEGGGQSYEQYF	TGCGCCAGCAGTGAGGGCGGGGGCCAATCCTACGAGCAGTACTTC
-	TRBV4-2	TRBD2	TRBJ2-5	CASSRRASGVIETQYF	TGTGCCAGCAGCCGTAGGGCTAGCGGGGTGATAGAGACCCAGTACTTC
few	TRBV7-9	-	TRBJ1-6	CASSLAPEGAHF	TGTGCCAGCAGCTTAGCACCAGAGGGAGCCCACTTT
-	TRBV7-9	TRBD1	TRBJ1-5	CASSQSTGQGGNQPQHF	TGTGCCAGCAGCCAATCGACAGGGCAAGGTGGCAATCAGCCCCAGCATTTT
-	TRBV19	-	TRBJ1-2	CASSRGTYGYTF	TGTGCCAGCAGTAGGGGGACCTATGGCTACACCTTC
-	TRBV20-1	-	TRBJ2-7	CSARDGYEQYF	TGCAGTGCTAGAGACGGCTACGAGCAGTACTTC
-	TRBV6-5	-	TRBJ1-2	CASSYLPGLHGYTF	TGTGCCAGCAGTTATCTCCCGGGCCTTCATGGCTACACCTTC
-	TRBV5-1	TRBD1	TRBJ2-1	CASSWVGQGSNEQFF	TGCGCCAGCAGCTGGGTAGGACAGGGGTCCAATGAGCAGTTCTTC
-	TRBV5-5	TRBD1	TRBJ1-1	CASSLGAGTVVETEAFF	TGTGCCAGCAGCTTGGGGGCCGGGACAGTGGTCGAGACTGAAGCTTTCTTT
-	TRBV30	-	TRBJ1-2	CARYSSYGYTF	TGTGCCCGATATTCCTCCTATGGCTACACCTTC
-	TRBV5-1	-	TRBJ2-6	CASSPGVGSGANVLTF	TGCGCCAGCAGCCCGGGTGTCGGCTCTGGGGCCAACGTCCTGACTTTC
-	TRBV30	-	TRBJ1-6	CAWTKGGNSPLHF	TGTGCCTGGACCAAGGGTGGGAATTCACCCCTCCACTTT
few	TRBV7-9	-	TRBJ1-2	CASSLTRTNYGYTF	TGTGCCAGCAGCTTAACACGGACTAACTATGGCTACACCTTC
once	TRBV9	-	TRBJ1-5	CASSVAGNQPQHF	TGTGCCAGCAGCGTAGCAGGCAATCAGCCCCAGCATTTT
-	TRBV6-5	-	TRBJ1-2	CASTTPGASGYTF	TGTGCCAGCACCACCCCGGGGGCTAGCGGCTACACCTTC
-	TRBV30	-	TRBJ2-7	CAWSVPRVLYEQYF	TGTGCCTGGAGTGTACCCAGGGTCCTCTACGAGCAGTACTTC
-	TRBV5-1	-	TRBJ2-7	CASSLAVVRLDVNEQYF	TGCGCCAGCAGCCTGGCGGTAGTCCGACTCGACGTGAACGAGCAGTACTTC
-	TRBV2	-	TRBJ2-3	CAGKDSPTDTQYF	TGTGCCGGGAAGGACAGCCCCACAGATACGCAGTATTTT
-	TRBV2	-	TRBJ1-2	CASRPRGRNLYGYTF	TGTGCCAGCAGACCCAGGGGCAGAAACCTCTATGGCTACACCTTC